This TCR beta chain is drawn from a study of cytomegalovirus exposure and HLA in healthy donors (TCRdb year 2017). Some background on the complete study: According to a later analysis, one platform produced both the roughly 120 validation repertoires and the approximately 660 repertoires of the first cohort. The study aimed to test whether cataloging public T cell receptors could reveal signatures of past pathogen exposure. Besides the first cohort of 500 to 700 subjects, a separate validation cohort made up of roughly 120 different subjects was used. To predict cytomegalovirus infection status, the study brought together high-throughput TCR immunosequencing, statistical association of individual TCRs with disease status, and machine learning.

This clone was seen only a few times. Its cognate antigen has yet to be identified. Qualities for individual bases were not recorded, and no much larger clone is one base off. On the study overall, not on this receptor specifically: Three of the identified cytomegalovirus-associated TCR beta chains were confirmed in vitro to be specific for cytomegalovirus antigens. Cytomegalovirus status was reported to be diagnosed by the classifier with high specificity and sensitivity in both the original and validation cohorts. According to the authors, the approach could potentially be generalized to other disease states and immunological phenotypes. The study listed 164 TCR beta chains as associated with cytomegalovirus. While some public TCRs were present in many individuals, most TCR sequences turned up only very rarely across donors. Of the cluster scores, roughly 95% were above 0 in a later analysis, which found that TCRs clustered in the first cohort also tended to co-occur in the 120 validation repertoires. The validation cohort had no HLA typing available for a later analysis, so co-occurrence within that cohort was assessed over all 130 or so repertoires.

The donors were included in the validation cohort of some 120 subjects, a group kept apart from the roughly 700-subject first cohort. At the junction V is shortened by 2 bases and J by 10 bases, with 10 bases in between. The germline V gene gives CDR1 as SGHDT and CDR2 as YYEEEE. The CDR3 spans 13 residues, from the cysteine through the phenylalanine. Only the CDR3 portion is preserved as DNA: 39 bases, with reading frame beginning at the first base. The library was produced with the immunoSEQ multiplex PCR assay. The original methods were these. To diagnose cytomegalovirus status from the catalog of TCR beta chain sequences, a statistical classification framework was built. TCRdb mirrors the immuneACCESS table, restricted to in-frame sequences. Some clones are absent from its copies; in checked studies, under half trace to an unresolved V gene, and the reason for the others is unknown. V and J calls and clone size are copied from that table; D and trimming were computed from the DNA. The sample table holds about 180,000 clones, of which about 85% were seen once. The ten largest clonotypes hold approximately 15% of the sample.

Specimen: PBMCs. This chain is built from TRBV5-6 and TRBJ1-6; possibly the D gene is TRBD1, per 6 matching bases. The clonotype originates from a man aged 18-30 years in good health and CMV-seropositive. The CDR3: CASSFGTNSPLHF. The DNA reads TGTGCCAGCAGCTTCGGGACAAACTCACCCCTCCACTTT.